This T cell receptor (beta chain) was found in a study of blood T cell repertoires in COVID-19 (dated by TCRdb to 2018 to 2021). Study-level background: The collaborator samples originated in the United States, Italy and Spain and spanned the acute and convalescent phases of COVID-19. The prospective study material was composed of cDNA or gDNA derived from T cells, B-cell-depleted T cells, or PBMCs. Subjects who had been exposed to COVID-19, were actively infected with it, or had recovered from it provided the deeply sampled blood TCRbeta repertoires that made up the dataset. A freely available public database, intended as a resource for researchers studying the immune response to SARS-CoV-2, is where the repertoires were released. The samples were drawn from the first 160 participants of the ongoing ImmuneRACE study and from 1,254 subjects provided by 6 global collaborators. A de-identified subject ID, COVID-19 status, age in years and sex were almost always included in the sample metadata. Where available, HLA class I and class II types were taken from metadata supplied by the sample provider and were not determined by assay-based typing.

The immunoSEQ Assay, a bias-controlled multiplex PCR, was used to amplify TCRbeta CDR3 regions from genomic DNA. Regarding the original processing steps: The number of nucleated cells in each sample was estimated by amplification of reference gene primers within the assay. To quantify the absolute abundance of each unique TCRbeta CDR3 rearrangement, sequence reads were collapsed and filtered. For each sample, productive Simpson clonality was calculated as the square root of Simpson's diversity index across productive rearrangements. TCRdb limited this immuneACCESS table to in-frame rearrangements with V and J called. A share of clones is missing; checked studies link under half to unresolved V genes, and the rest is unexplained. V, J and clone size derive from that table, while D and trimming were established from the DNA sequence. This sample lists about 33,000 clones; more than 70% were detected once. The ten largest clones take up approximately 7% of the sample.

Turning to this clone: Its antigen has not been determined. Qualities for individual bases were not recorded, and no much larger clone is one base off.

The paper as a whole reports these results and caveats: The quantity of clinical and demographic metadata differed by source and by participant and was supplied without curation.

Whole blood was collected in K2EDTA tubes by collaborating institutions according to the institutions' own protocols. For TCRbeta analysis, collaborator samples were shipped as frozen whole blood, as isolated PBMCs, or as DNA extracted from either sample type. V is pruned by 5 bases and J by 0 bases, leaving 6 bases of the junction without a gene match. There are 15 amino acids in the CDR3, from cysteine to phenylalanine inclusive. Just the 45-base CDR3 DNA is kept, in frame starting at base 1. CDR1 is given as SGHDT and CDR2 as YYEEEE, both from the germline V gene. The source of this sequence is a human donor in a cohort sampled during active COVID-19. The chain is encoded by TRBV5-6 joined to TRBJ2-5, and 8 bases in between align with TRBD1. Sequences were obtained from peripheral blood. The CDR3 in this case is CASSPGTGHQETQYF. The DNA is TGTGCCAGCAGTCCCGGGACAGGACACCAAGAGACCCAGTACTTC.